Listed below are T cell receptor beta chains from one sample, sequenced in a study of blood T cell repertoires in COVID-19. Sequenced by immunoSEQ multiplex PCR; TCRdb stores in-frame clones only, minus some. This repertoire shows under 75,000 clones, 85% to 90% found once; its top ten account for roughly an eighth. The sample comprised peripheral blood. The receptors stem from a man aged 60-69 years with active COVID-19. Each CDR3 is given with its conserved first and last residue. The D gene is left open where the match is weak. Clone size is given for some rows only: seen once, a few or many times, or a class if the clone is expanded.

TRBV28	TRBD2	few	TRBJ2-7	CASSLGTSGRANEQYF	TGTGCCAGCAGCCTTGGGACTAGCGGGAGGGCCAACGAGCAGTACTTC
TRBV5-1	-	-	TRBJ2-5	CASSLSGGVYQETQYF	TGCGCCAGCAGCTTGTCGGGCGGGGTCTACCAAGAGACCCAGTACTTC
TRBV28	-	-	TRBJ2-2	CASTRQLTGELFF	TGTGCCAGCACAAGACAGCTTACCGGGGAGCTGTTTTTT
TRBV7-8	TRBD1	-	TRBJ2-7	CASSDPGQGFYEQYF	TGTGCCAGCAGCGACCCGGGACAGGGCTTCTACGAGCAGTACTTC
TRBV28	-	-	TRBJ1-3	CASSPPGNTIYF	TGTGCCAGCAGTCCCCCGGGAAACACCATATATTTT
TRBV7-9	TRBD2	-	TRBJ2-3	CASTPGGLAEDTQYF	TGTGCCAGCACCCCTGGGGGACTAGCGGAAGATACGCAGTATTTT
TRBV6-4	TRBD2	-	TRBJ2-1	CASSDGGLAGEQFF	TGTGCCAGCAGTGACGGGGGACTAGCGGGCGAGCAGTTCTTC
TRBV4-2	TRBD1	-	TRBJ1-1	CASSQDSMPDRVNTEAFF	TGTGCCAGCAGCCAAGATTCGATGCCCGACAGGGTGAACACTGAAGCTTTCTTT
TRBV5-4	TRBD1	-	TRBJ2-3	CASSFGTGADTQYF	TGTGCCAGCAGCTTCGGGACAGGGGCAGATACGCAGTATTTT
TRBV5-6	-	once	TRBJ2-1	CASRGGLYNEQFF	TGTGCCAGCAGGGGGGGACTTTACAATGAGCAGTTCTTC
TRBV28	-	-	TRBJ1-4	CASKTVSEKLFF	TGTGCCAGCAAGACAGTTAGCGAAAAACTGTTTTTT
TRBV7-9	TRBD2	-	TRBJ2-3	CASSSIPGGSTDTQYF	TGTGCCAGCAGCTCTATACCGGGGGGGAGCACAGATACGCAGTATTTT
TRBV7-2	TRBD2	-	TRBJ2-1	CASSSLAGIEQFF	TGTGCCAGCAGCTCACTAGCGGGGATTGAGCAGTTCTTC
TRBV28	TRBD1	-	TRBJ2-7	CASSYGTDYEQYF	TGTGCCAGCAGTTACGGGACAGACTACGAGCAGTACTTC
TRBV9	TRBD2	-	TRBJ2-2	CASSVGSAGGLFF	TGTGCCAGCAGCGTAGGAAGCGCGGGGGGGCTGTTTTTT
TRBV9	-	-	TRBJ2-5	CASSPGSKETQYF	TGTGCCAGCAGCCCCGGGTCGAAAGAGACCCAGTACTTC
TRBV11-2	-	-	TRBJ1-1	CASIGNWRTEAFF	TGTGCCAGCATAGGGAATTGGAGGACTGAAGCTTTCTTT
TRBV29-1	TRBD2	few	TRBJ2-7	CSVAAGGPREQYF	TGCAGCGTTGCCGCGGGAGGGCCCAGGGAGCAGTACTTC
TRBV28	-	-	TRBJ1-1	CASSLVRGGAEAFF	TGTGCCAGCAGTTTAGTCCGGGGAGGAGCTGAAGCTTTCTTT
TRBV24-1	TRBD2	-	TRBJ2-1	CATSEAGLAGGGEQFF	TGTGCCACCAGTGAGGCGGGACTAGCGGGAGGGGGTGAGCAGTTCTTC
TRBV5-1	-	-	TRBJ2-1	CASTPGLAHNEQFF	TGCGCCAGCACCCCGGGACTGGCACACAATGAGCAGTTCTTC
TRBV24-1	TRBD1	-	TRBJ2-3	CATSTGLDTQYF	TGTGCCACCTCGACAGGGTTAGATACGCAGTATTTT
TRBV4-2	TRBD1	-	TRBJ2-2	CASSPATPLDRGGELFF	TGTGCCAGCAGCCCCGCGACGCCTCTCGACAGGGGGGGGGAGCTGTTTTTT
TRBV28	-	-	TRBJ2-2	CASSQQGLKSGELFF	TGTGCCAGCAGTCAACAGGGTTTAAAGTCCGGGGAGCTGTTTTTT
TRBV6-1	-	-	TRBJ1-6	CASSEVSRLNSPLHF	TGTGCCAGCAGTGAAGTTAGCAGACTAAATTCACCCCTCCACTTT
TRBV9	TRBD2	-	TRBJ2-1	CASSTRLAGDLNEQFF	TGTGCCAGCAGCACCCGACTAGCGGGGGACCTTAATGAGCAGTTCTTC